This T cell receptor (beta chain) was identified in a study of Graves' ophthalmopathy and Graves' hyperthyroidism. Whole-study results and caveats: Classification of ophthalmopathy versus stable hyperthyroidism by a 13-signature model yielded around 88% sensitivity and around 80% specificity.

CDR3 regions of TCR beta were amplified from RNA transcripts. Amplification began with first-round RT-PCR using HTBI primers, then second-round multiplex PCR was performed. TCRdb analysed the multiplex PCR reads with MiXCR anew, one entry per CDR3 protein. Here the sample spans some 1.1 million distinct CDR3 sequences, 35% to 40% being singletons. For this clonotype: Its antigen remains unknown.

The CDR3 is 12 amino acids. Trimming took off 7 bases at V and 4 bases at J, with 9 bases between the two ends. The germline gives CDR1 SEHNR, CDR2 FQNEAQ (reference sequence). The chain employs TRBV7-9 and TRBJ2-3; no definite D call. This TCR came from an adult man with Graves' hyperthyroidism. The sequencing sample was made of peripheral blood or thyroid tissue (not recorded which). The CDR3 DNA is TGTGCCAGCACCACAGACCCAGATACGCAGTATTTT. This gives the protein CASTTDPDTQYF.